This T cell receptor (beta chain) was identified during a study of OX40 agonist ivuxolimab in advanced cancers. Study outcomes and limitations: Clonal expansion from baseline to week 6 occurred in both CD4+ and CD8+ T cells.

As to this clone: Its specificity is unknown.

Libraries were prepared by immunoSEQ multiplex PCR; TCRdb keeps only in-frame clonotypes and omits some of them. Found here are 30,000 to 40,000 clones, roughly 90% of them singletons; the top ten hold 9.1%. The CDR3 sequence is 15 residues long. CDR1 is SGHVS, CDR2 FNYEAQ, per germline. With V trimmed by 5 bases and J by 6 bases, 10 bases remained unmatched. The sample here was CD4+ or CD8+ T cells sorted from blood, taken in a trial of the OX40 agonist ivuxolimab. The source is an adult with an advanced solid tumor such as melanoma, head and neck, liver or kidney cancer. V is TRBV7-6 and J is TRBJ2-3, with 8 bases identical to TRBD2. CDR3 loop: CASSPREAGDDTQYF. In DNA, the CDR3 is TGTGCCAGCAGCCCACGAGAAGCGGGAGATGATACGCAGTATTTT.